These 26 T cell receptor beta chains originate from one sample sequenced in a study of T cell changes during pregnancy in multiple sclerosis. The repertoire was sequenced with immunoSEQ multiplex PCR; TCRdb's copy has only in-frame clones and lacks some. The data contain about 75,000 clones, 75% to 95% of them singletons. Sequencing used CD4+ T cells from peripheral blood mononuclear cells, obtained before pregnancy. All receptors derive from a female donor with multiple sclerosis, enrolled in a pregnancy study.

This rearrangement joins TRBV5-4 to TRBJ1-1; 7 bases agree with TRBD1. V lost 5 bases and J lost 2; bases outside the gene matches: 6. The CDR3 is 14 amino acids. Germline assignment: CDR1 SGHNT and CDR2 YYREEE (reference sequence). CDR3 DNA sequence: TGTGCCAGCAGAAGTAGACAGGGTAACACTGAAGCTTTCTTT. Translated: CASRSRQGNTEAFF.

The CDR3 spells CASNNLLDLGYTF. The CDR3 DNA follows: TGTGCCAGCAACAATCTCCTAGATTTAGGCTACACCTTC. This rearrangement joins TRBV7-9 to TRBJ1-2, with no clear D. CDR3 length: 13 amino acids. Germline V gene lookup returns CDR1 SEHNR and CDR2 FQNEAQ (reference sequence). V lost 7 bases and J lost 8, with 17 bases in between.

The CDR3 spells CASGLVRRGLAGGQSTGELFF. In DNA, the CDR3 is TGTGCTAGTGGTTTGGTACGGAGGGGACTAGCGGGAGGTCAGAGCACCGGGGAGCTGTTTTTT. The J gene is TRBJ2-2, the V gene TRBV12-5, with 15 positions matching TRBD2. CDR1 and CDR2 from the germline V gene are LGHNT and FRNRAP. This CDR3 spans 21 amino acids. After removal of 0 bases from V and 4 bases from J, the junction contained 12 bases not matched to a gene.

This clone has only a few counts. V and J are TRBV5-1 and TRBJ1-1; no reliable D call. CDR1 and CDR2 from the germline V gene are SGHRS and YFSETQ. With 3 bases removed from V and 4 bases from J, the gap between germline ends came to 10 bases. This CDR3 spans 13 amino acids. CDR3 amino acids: CASSSGSGTEAFF. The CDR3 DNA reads TGCGCCAGCAGCTCCGGCTCGGGCACTGAAGCTTTCTTT.

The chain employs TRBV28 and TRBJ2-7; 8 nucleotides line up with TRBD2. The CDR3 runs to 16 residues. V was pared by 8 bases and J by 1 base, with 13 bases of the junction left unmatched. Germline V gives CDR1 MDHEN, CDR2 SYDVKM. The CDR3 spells CASQPPGPSGSYEQYF. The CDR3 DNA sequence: TGTGCCAGCCAACCCCCTGGGCCTAGCGGGTCCTACGAGCAGTACTTC.

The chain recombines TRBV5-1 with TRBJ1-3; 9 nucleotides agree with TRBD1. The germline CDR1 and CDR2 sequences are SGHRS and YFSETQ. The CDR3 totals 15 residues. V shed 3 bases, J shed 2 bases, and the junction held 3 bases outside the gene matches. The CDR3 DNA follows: TGCGCCAGCAGCTGGACAGGGGAGGCTGGAAACACCATATATTTT. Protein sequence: CASSWTGEAGNTIYF.

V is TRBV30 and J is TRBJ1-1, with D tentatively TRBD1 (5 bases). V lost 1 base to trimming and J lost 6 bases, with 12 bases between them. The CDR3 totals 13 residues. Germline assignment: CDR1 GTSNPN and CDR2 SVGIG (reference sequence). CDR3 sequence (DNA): TGTGCCTGGAGTGGCGGGGCTTTGGCTGAAGCTTTCTTT. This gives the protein CAWSGGALAEAFF.

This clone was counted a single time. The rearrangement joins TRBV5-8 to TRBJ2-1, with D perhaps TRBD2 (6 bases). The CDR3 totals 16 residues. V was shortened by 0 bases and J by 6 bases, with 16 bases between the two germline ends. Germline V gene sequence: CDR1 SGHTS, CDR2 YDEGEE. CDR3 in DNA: TGTGCCAGCAGCTTGGCGGCGGGGCAGAGTCCCAATGAGCAGTTCTTC. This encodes CASSLAAGQSPNEQFF.

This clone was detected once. This CDR3 is CASRPRIGGTDTQYF. In DNA form, the CDR3 reads TGTGCCAGTCGCCCTCGTATCGGAGGCACAGATACGCAGTATTTT. V usage is TRBV28 and J usage is TRBJ2-3; D gene uncertain. This CDR3 contains 15 residues. Germline V gene data show CDR1 as MDHEN and CDR2 as SYDVKM. V was shortened by 9 bases and J by 1 base, with 17 bases between the two germline ends.

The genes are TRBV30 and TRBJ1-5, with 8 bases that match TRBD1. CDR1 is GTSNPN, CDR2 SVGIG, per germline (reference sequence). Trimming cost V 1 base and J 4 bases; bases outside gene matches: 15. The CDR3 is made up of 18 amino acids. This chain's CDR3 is CAWSAKGAGTGRNQPQHF. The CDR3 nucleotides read TGTGCCTGGAGTGCAAAGGGTGCCGGGACAGGACGGAATCAGCCCCAGCATTTT.

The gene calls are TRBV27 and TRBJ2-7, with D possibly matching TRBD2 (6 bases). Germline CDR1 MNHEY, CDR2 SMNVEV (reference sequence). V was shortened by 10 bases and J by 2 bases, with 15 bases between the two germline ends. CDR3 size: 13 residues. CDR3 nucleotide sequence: TGTGCCACTAAGGGGACTTGGGCCTACGAGCAGTACTTC. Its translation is CATKGTWAYEQYF.

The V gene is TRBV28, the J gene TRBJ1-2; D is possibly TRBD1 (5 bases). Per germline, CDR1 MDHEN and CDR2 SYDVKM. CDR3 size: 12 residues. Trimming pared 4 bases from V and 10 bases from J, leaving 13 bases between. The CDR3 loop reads CASSWGRTYYTF. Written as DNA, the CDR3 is TGTGCCAGCAGTTGGGGTAGGACATACTACACCTTC.

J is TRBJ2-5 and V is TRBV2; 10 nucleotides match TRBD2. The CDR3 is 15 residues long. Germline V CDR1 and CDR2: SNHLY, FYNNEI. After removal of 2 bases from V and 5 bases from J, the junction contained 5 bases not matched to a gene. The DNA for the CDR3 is TGTGCCAGCAGTGAAATAGCGGGGGGTGGGGAGACCCAGTACTTC. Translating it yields CASSEIAGGGETQYF.

CDR3 residues: CASSSLSGRAADTQYF. The CDR3 nucleotides are TGCGCCAGCAGCTCCCTTAGCGGGAGGGCGGCAGATACGCAGTATTTT. V usage is TRBV5-1 and J usage is TRBJ2-3, with 11 bases lining up with TRBD2. Trimming removed 3 bases from V and 4 bases from J; junction bases left unmatched: 7. From germline, CDR1 is SGHRS and CDR2 YFSETQ. The length of the CDR3 is 16 residues.

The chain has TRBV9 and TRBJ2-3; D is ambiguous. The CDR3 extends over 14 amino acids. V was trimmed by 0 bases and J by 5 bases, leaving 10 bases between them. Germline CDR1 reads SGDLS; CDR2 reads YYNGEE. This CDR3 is CASSVATPKDTQYF. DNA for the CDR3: TGTGCCAGCAGCGTAGCTACTCCGAAAGATACGCAGTATTTT.

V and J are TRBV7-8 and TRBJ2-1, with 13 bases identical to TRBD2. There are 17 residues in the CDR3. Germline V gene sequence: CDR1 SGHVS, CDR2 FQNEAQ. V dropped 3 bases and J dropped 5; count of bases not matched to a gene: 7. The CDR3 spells CASSFPTTSGGHNEQFF. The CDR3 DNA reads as TGTGCCAGCAGCTTTCCCACGACTAGCGGGGGGCACAATGAGCAGTTCTTC.

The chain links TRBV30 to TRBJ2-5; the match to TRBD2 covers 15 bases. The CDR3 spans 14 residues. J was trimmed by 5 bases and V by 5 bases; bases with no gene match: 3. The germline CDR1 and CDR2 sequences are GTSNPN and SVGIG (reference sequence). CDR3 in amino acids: CAWGLAGGRETQYF. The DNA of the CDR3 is TGTGCCTGGGGACTAGCGGGGGGGCGGGAGACCCAGTACTTC.

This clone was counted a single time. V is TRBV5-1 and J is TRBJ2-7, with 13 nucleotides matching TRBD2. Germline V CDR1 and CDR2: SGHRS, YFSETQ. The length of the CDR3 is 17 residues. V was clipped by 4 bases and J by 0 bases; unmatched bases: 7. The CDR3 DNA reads TGCGCCAGCAGCCATTTGGGACTAGCGGGGACCTCCTACGAGCAGTACTTC. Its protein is CASSHLGLAGTSYEQYF.

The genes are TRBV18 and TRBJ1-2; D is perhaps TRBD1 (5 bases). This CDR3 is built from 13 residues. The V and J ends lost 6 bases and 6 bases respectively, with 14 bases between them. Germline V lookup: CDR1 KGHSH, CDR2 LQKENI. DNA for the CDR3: TGTGCCAGCTCCCGCTCGCCGGGGGATGGCTACACCTTC. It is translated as CASSRSPGDGYTF.

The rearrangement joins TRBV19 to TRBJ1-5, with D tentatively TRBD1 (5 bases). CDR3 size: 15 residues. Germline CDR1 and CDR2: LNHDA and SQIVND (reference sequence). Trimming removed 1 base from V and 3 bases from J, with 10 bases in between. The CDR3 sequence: CASSIGQGYNQPQHF. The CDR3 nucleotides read TGTGCCAGTAGTATAGGTCAGGGCTACAATCAGCCCCAGCATTTT.

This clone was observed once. The CDR3 loop reads CARSRRGDTQYF. The DNA for the CDR3 is TGTGCCAGGTCTCGGAGGGGAGATACGCAGTATTTT. The chain links TRBV2 to TRBJ2-3; maybe TRBD2 (6 bases). Germline-derived CDR1 and CDR2 are SNHLY and FYNNEI. Trimming took 9 bases from V and 5 from J, leaving 12 bases between them. The CDR3 covers 12 residues.

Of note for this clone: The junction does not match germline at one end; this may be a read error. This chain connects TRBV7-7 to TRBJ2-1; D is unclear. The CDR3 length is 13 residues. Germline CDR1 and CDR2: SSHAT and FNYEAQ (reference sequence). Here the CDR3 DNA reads TGTGCTAGCAGCTTAAGCTTGTACAATGAGCAGTTCTTC. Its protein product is CASSLSLYNEQFF.

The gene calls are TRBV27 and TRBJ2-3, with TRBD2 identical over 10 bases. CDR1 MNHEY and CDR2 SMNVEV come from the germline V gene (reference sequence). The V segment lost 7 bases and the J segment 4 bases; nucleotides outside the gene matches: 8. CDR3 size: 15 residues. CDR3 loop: CASTPLAGFADTQYF. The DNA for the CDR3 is TGTGCCAGCACCCCACTAGCGGGATTCGCAGATACGCAGTATTTT.

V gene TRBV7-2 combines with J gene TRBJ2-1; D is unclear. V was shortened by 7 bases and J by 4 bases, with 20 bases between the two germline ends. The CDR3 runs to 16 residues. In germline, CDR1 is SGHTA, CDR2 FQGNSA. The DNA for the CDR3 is TGTGCCAGCAAGGTAGCCGCCTCAGCCGGGTACAATGAGCAGTTCTTC. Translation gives CASKVAASAGYNEQFF. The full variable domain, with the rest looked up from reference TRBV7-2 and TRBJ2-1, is GAGVSQSPSNKVTEKGKDVELRCDPISGHTALYWYRQSLGQGLEFLIYFQGNSAPDKSGLPSDRFSAERTGGSVSTLTIQRTQQEDSAVYLCASKVAASAGYNEQFFGPGTRLTVL.

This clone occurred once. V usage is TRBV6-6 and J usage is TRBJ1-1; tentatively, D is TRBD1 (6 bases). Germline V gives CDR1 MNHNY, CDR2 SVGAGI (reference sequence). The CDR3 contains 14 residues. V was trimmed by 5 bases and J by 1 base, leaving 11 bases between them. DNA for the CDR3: TGTGCCAGCAGTCCCAGCAGGGGGAACACTGAAGCTTTCTTT. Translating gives CASSPSRGNTEAFF.

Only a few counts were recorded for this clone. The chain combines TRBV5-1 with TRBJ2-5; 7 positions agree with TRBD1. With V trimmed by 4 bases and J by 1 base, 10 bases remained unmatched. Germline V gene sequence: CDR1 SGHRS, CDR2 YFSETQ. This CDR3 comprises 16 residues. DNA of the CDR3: TGCGCCAGCAGCACACAGACAGGGTGGGGCCAAGAGACCCAGTACTTC. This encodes CASSTQTGWGQETQYF.